This T cell receptor beta chain is from a study of blood T cell repertoires in COVID-19. Looking at the study overall: The United States, Italy and Spain provided the acute and convalescent COVID-19 samples.

V lost 0 bases and J 4 bases, leaving 12 bases between the germline ends. Germline V gives CDR1 WSHSY, CDR2 SAAADI. The CDR3 runs 15 residues. Donors of Cohort 3 who recovered were those that had two negative PCRs, clearance, or symptom resolution. Original processing methods: The assay estimated nucleated cells by amplifying reference gene primers. Generated by immunoSEQ multiplex PCR, the TCRdb table keeps only in-frame clones and is missing some. V, J and clone size derive from that table, while D and trimming were established from the DNA sequence. This table has a few hundred thousand clones, around nine tenths appearing once.

Sequenced: PBMCs or T cells enriched from blood (not recorded which). This sequence originates from a woman in her forties who had recovered from COVID-19. V and J are TRBV10-2 and TRBJ1-2; TRBD1 might be the D (6 bases). This chain's CDR3 is CASSESRAGAYGYTF. CDR3 sequence (DNA): TGCGCCAGCAGTGAGTCGCGCGCAGGGGCCTATGGCTACACCTTC.